This T cell receptor (beta chain) appears in the sequencing data of a study of cytomegalovirus exposure and HLA in healthy donors. A multiplex PCR was run with 60 Vbeta primers and 13 Jbeta primers. Repertoires were generated with immunoSEQ multiplex PCR, while TCRdb's copy carries only in-frame clones and drops some. The profile covers roughly 100,000 clones, with under 85% appearing a single time and around 8.6% taken by the ten largest. The CDR3 contains 15 residues. CDR1 and CDR2 from the germline V gene are SGHAT and FQNNGV. Trimming pared 6 bases from V and 4 bases from J, leaving 16 bases between.

This receptor was taken from a woman aged 40 to 50 in good health and CMV-seropositive. V usage is TRBV11-2 and J usage is TRBJ2-1; possible D gene TRBD1, 7 bases. Sequenced input: PBMCs. The CDR3, as DNA: TGTGCCAGCAGGGGGCTGGCAGGGGGGTACAATGAGCAGTTCTTC. It specifies CASRGLAGGYNEQFF.